This record looks at one T cell receptor (beta chain) sequence and its context. Trimming removed 3 bases from V and 7 bases from J, with 18 bases in between. This CDR3 comprises 15 residues. Germline-derived CDR1 and CDR2 are KGHSH and LQKENI. The data were obtained in a study of shared clonotypes between healthy human individuals. In the study overall: Donors, aged 18 to 49, were a couple of women and a few men.

There were no recent acute infections or vaccinations among the donors, who were healthy HIV-negative adults. Running of the assay took place at deep level. The repertoire was sequenced with immunoSEQ multiplex PCR; TCRdb's copy has only in-frame clones and lacks some. The table has some 1.5 million clones, approximately 98% seen once; the top ten hold about 0.42%. The rearrangement links TRBV18 to TRBJ2-5, with D possibly matching TRBD2 (6 bases). Sequenced sample: naive CD4+ T cells sorted from blood. Described subset: CD45RA+ positively selected. This sequence originates from a man aged 25 to 40 in good health. Here the CDR3 DNA reads TGTGCCAGCTCACCCCCCGCGGAGGGCCTGGGGACCCAGTACTTC. It is translated as CASSPPAEGLGTQYF.